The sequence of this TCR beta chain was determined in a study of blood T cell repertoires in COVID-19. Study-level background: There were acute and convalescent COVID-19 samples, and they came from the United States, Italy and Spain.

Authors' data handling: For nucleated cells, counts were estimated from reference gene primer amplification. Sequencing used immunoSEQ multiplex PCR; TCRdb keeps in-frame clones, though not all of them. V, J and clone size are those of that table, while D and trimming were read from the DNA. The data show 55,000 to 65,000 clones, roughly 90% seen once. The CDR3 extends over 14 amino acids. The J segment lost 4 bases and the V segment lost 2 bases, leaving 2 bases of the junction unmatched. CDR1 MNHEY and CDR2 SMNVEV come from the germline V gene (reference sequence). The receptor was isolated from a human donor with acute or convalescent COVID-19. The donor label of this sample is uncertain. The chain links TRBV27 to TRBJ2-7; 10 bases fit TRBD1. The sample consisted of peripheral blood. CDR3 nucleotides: TGTGCCAGCAGTTTAGACAGGGGGCAGTACGAGCAGTACTTC. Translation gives CASSLDRGQYEQYF.